This TCR beta chain was documented in a study of cytomegalovirus exposure and HLA in healthy donors. With 60 Vbeta and 13 Jbeta primers, the PCR was carried out. The protocol was immunoSEQ multiplex PCR, while the TCRdb copy is restricted to in-frame clones and leaves out a portion. In the table there are under 150,000 clones, roughly 88% of which are singletons. Germline CDR1 reads MNHEY; CDR2 reads SMNVEV (reference sequence). This CDR3 contains 13 residues. The V and J ends lost 8 bases and 8 bases, in that order; junction bases with no gene match: 10. The chain is built from TRBV27 and TRBJ1-1, with 8 bases that match TRBD1. The sequence was obtained from a man between 45 and 60 years old in good health and CMV-seronegative. Sequenced material: PBMCs. CDR3 nucleotides: TGTGCCAGCCTCAGGGGGCCGGGTCGGGAAGCTTTCTTT. Translating it yields CASLRGPGREAFF.